The rows below give T cell receptor beta chains drawn from one sample of a study of T cell responses to AZD1222 COVID-19 vaccine. TCRdb's table, derived via immunoSEQ multiplex PCR, lists solely in-frame clones and lacks some. The repertoire includes roughly 200,000 clones, approximately 91% of them detected once, and approximately 3.4% sits in the top ten. Sequenced here: peripheral blood, sampled 28 days after the second AZD1222 dose. The receptors originated from an adult who received the AZD1222 COVID-19 vaccine. Each CDR3 is given with its conserved first and last residue. The order of the fields is clone size, V gene, CDR3 length, D gene, J gene, CDR3 protein, CDR3 DNA. D genes are given only for firm matches. Some rows mark clone size as missing; the rest say once, few, many or name a class of expanded clone.

size: -
V: TRBV5-1
length: 16
D: -
J: TRBJ2-2
CDR3: CASSGDPGTHTGELFF
DNA: TGCGCCAGCAGCGGTGATCCGGGAACGCACACCGGGGAGCTGTTTTTT

size: -
V: TRBV19
length: 12
D: -
J: TRBJ2-1
CDR3: CAIQEVGHEQFF
DNA: TGTGCCATCCAGGAAGTGGGGCATGAGCAGTTCTTC

size: -
V: TRBV24-1
length: 17
D: -
J: TRBJ2-2
CDR3: CATSAMGGRAHTGELFF
DNA: TGTGCCACCAGTGCCATGGGTGGCAGGGCGCACACCGGGGAGCTGTTTTTT

size: -
V: TRBV10-3
length: 13
D: -
J: TRBJ2-7
CDR3: CAISESALDEQYF
DNA: TGTGCCATCAGTGAGAGCGCCCTTGACGAGCAGTACTTC

size: -
V: TRBV5-8
length: 14
D: -
J: TRBJ1-5
CDR3: CASSRNMGNQPQHF
DNA: TGTGCCAGCAGCCGGAACATGGGCAATCAGCCCCAGCATTTT

size: -
V: TRBV7-9
length: 14
D: -
J: TRBJ2-5
CDR3: CASSHPGLQETQYF
DNA: TGTGCCAGCAGCCACCCAGGTCTCCAAGAGACCCAGTACTTC

size: -
V: TRBV3-1/TRBV3-2
length: 12
D: -
J: TRBJ1-2
CDR3: CASSQVQNGYTF
DNA: TGTGCCAGCAGCCAAGTCCAGAATGGCTACACCTTC

size: -
V: TRBV6-5
length: 13
D: -
J: TRBJ2-7
CDR3: CASRLTGYYEQYF
DNA: TGTGCCAGCAGACTAACAGGGTACTACGAGCAGTACTTC

size: -
V: TRBV25-1
length: 14
D: TRBD1
J: TRBJ1-2
CDR3: CASLTGTGRGGYTF
DNA: TGTGCCAGCCTCACGGGGACAGGGCGGGGTGGCTACACCTTC

size: -
V: TRBV6-4
length: 15
D: TRBD2
J: TRBJ2-1
CDR3: CASSVSGRARDEQFF
DNA: TGTGCCAGCAGTGTAAGCGGGAGGGCCAGGGATGAGCAGTTCTTC

size: -
V: TRBV24-1
length: 14
D: -
J: TRBJ2-7
CDR3: CATSDLIRFPGQYF
DNA: TGTGCCACCAGTGATTTGATCCGGTTTCCCGGGCAGTACTTC

size: once
V: TRBV28
length: 15
D: TRBD1
J: TRBJ2-7
CDR3: CASSSGTGGWYEQYF
DNA: TGTGCCAGCAGCTCCGGGACAGGGGGCTGGTACGAGCAGTACTTC

size: -
V: TRBV24-1
length: 13
D: -
J: TRBJ2-6
CDR3: CATSVAGANVLTF
DNA: TGTGCCACCAGCGTAGCTGGGGCCAACGTCCTGACTTTC

size: -
V: TRBV5-1
length: 14
D: -
J: TRBJ2-7
CDR3: CASSSGRTLEEQYF
DNA: TGCGCCAGCAGTTCGGGAAGGACCTTGGAGGAGCAGTACTTC

size: -
V: TRBV25-1
length: 13
D: TRBD1
J: TRBJ1-2
CDR3: CASRGQGQHGYTF
DNA: TGTGCCAGCAGGGGACAGGGCCAACATGGCTACACCTTC

size: -
V: TRBV5-6
length: 16
D: -
J: TRBJ1-1
CDR3: CASSPSGTAVRAEAFF
DNA: TGTGCCAGCAGCCCCTCCGGGACGGCGGTCAGGGCTGAAGCTTTCTTT

size: -
V: TRBV5-1
length: 15
D: TRBD2
J: TRBJ2-2
CDR3: CASSAGAGATGELFF
DNA: TGCGCCAGCAGCGCCGGAGCGGGAGCCACCGGGGAGCTGTTTTTT

size: -
V: TRBV9
length: 13
D: -
J: TRBJ2-2
CDR3: CASSPPNTGELFF
DNA: TGTGCCAGCAGCCCACCCAACACCGGGGAGCTGTTTTTT

size: -
V: TRBV27
length: 13
D: -
J: TRBJ1-2
CDR3: CASRPGGDYGYTF
DNA: TGTGCCAGCAGGCCCGGCGGGGACTATGGCTACACCTTC

size: -
V: TRBV25-1
length: 16
D: -
J: TRBJ2-3
CDR3: CASSDPRRGFPDTQYF
DNA: TGTGCCAGCAGTGACCCGAGGAGGGGTTTCCCAGATACGCAGTATTTT

size: -
V: TRBV5-1
length: 13
D: -
J: TRBJ1-1
CDR3: CASQRTENTEAFF
DNA: TGCGCCAGCCAACGGACGGAGAACACTGAAGCTTTCTTT

size: few
V: TRBV7-3
length: 15
D: -
J: TRBJ1-2
CDR3: CASSFSGETNYGYTF
DNA: TGTGCCAGCAGCTTCAGCGGGGAGACTAACTATGGCTACACCTTC

size: -
V: TRBV7-2
length: 13
D: -
J: TRBJ1-5
CDR3: CASSLQYNQPQHF
DNA: TGTGCCAGCAGCTTACAATACAATCAGCCCCAGCATTTT

size: -
V: TRBV11-3
length: 15
D: -
J: TRBJ1-5
CDR3: CASSLRRNSNQPQHF
DNA: TGTGCCAGCAGCTTACGCCGGAATAGCAATCAGCCCCAGCATTTT

size: -
V: TRBV14
length: 21
D: TRBD2
J: TRBJ2-1
CDR3: CASSPLPGQAGTSGSGNEQFF
DNA: TGTGCCAGCAGTCCCTTACCTGGACAGGCCGGGACTAGCGGGAGTGGCAATGAGCAGTTCTTC

size: -
V: TRBV6-4
length: 13
D: -
J: TRBJ2-5
CDR3: CASSRHLGETQYF
DNA: TGTGCCAGCAGTAGGCACCTAGGGGAGACCCAGTACTTC

size: -
V: TRBV28
length: 16
D: -
J: TRBJ2-3
CDR3: CASSAWSSLKSDTQYF
DNA: TGTGCCAGCAGCGCCTGGAGTAGCCTAAAGTCGGATACGCAGTATTTT

size: -
V: TRBV12-3/TRBV12-4
length: 13
D: -
J: TRBJ1-1
CDR3: CASSPGPSTEAFF
DNA: TGTGCCAGCAGTCCTGGGCCTTCAACTGAAGCTTTCTTT

size: -
V: TRBV7-2
length: 15
D: -
J: TRBJ1-2
CDR3: CASSQRPRAHYGYTF
DNA: TGTGCCAGCAGCCAGAGACCTAGGGCCCACTATGGCTACACCTTC

size: -
V: TRBV18
length: 16
D: -
J: TRBJ2-2
CDR3: CASSPLGGGRTGELFF
DNA: TGTGCCAGCTCACCCCTCGGAGGGGGGCGCACCGGGGAGCTGTTTTTT

size: -
V: TRBV19
length: 14
D: -
J: TRBJ2-1
CDR3: CASTSDSDYNEQFF
DNA: TGTGCCAGTACGAGCGACTCAGACTACAATGAGCAGTTCTTC

size: -
V: TRBV28
length: 13
D: TRBD2
J: TRBJ2-7
CDR3: CASRQRERYEQYF
DNA: TGTGCCAGCAGGCAGCGGGAGCGGTACGAGCAGTACTTC

size: once
V: TRBV24-1
length: 15
D: -
J: TRBJ2-1
CDR3: CATSAIVGLADEQFF
DNA: TGTGCCACCAGTGCCATCGTGGGGCTCGCCGATGAGCAGTTCTTC

size: -
V: TRBV4-1
length: 13
D: TRBD2
J: TRBJ2-7
CDR3: CASSQDWGRGQYF
DNA: TGCGCCAGCAGCCAAGATTGGGGGAGGGGGCAGTACTTC